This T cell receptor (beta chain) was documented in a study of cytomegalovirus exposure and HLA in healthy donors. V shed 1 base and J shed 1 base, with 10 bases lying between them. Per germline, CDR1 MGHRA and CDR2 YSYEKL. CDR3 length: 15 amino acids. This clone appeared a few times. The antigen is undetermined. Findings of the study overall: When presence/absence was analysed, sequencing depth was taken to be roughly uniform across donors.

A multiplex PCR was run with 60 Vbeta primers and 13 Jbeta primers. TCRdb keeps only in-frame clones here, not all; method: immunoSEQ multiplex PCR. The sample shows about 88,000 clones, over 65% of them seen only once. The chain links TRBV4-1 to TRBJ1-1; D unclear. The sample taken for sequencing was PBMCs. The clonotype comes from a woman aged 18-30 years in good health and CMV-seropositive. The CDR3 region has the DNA TGCGCCAGCAGCCAAGTCAACAGACCGAACACTGAAGCTTTCTTT. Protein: CASSQVNRPNTEAFF.